This TCR beta chain was obtained from a study of blood T cells in healthy people across ages. Study-wide results and limits: Roughly linearly, TCR beta diversity per million T cells fell as age increased.

Details on this clonotype: Its antigen is still unknown.

Total RNA, at least 5 micrograms per sample, came from PBMCs. Using a J-beta primer mix together with a sample-barcoded 5' primer, a second PCR was run for about 7 to 12 cycles. A template-switch adaptor containing 12 random nucleotides labeled each cDNA molecule. Per-sample output comprised a minimum of 2.5 million paired-end reads containing CDR3. TCRdb processed the 5' RACE reads anew with MiXCR; each CDR3 protein has one entry. The sample includes roughly 1,500,000 distinct CDR3 sequences, about 35% of them seen just once. The germline V gene has CDR1 SGDLS and CDR2 YYNGEE. Trimming pared 3 bases from V and 9 bases from J, leaving 10 bases between. The CDR3 runs 12 residues.

The material sequenced was blood. V gene TRBV9 combines with J gene TRBJ2-1; D unclear. The sequence derives from a woman aged 25-40 years in good health. Here the CDR3 DNA reads TGTGCCAGCAGCGAGGATATCGGTGAGCAGTTCTTC. Translating gives CASSEDIGEQFF.